Listed below are T cell receptor beta chains from one sample, sequenced in a study of cytomegalovirus exposure and HLA in healthy donors. Profiled with immunoSEQ multiplex PCR; TCRdb holds only in-frame clones, not every one. Here the sample spans roughly 96,000 clones, about four fifths being singletons. The sequenced sample consisted of PBMCs. These receptors were collected from a woman aged 70-85 years in good health and CMV-seropositive. The conserved cysteine and the conserved F or W are not part of the CDR3 here. Each record gives: V gene, CDR3 protein.

TRBV7-9 | ASSLVDQPQH
TRBV9 | ASSVGPISGETQY
TRBV5-1 | ASSLRLAGVRTGELF
TRBV5-1 | ASSPRPRGFYNEQF
TRBV10-3 | AISEDRGYTDTQY
TRBV21-1 | ASSKFSGSAYEQY
TRBV6-5 | ASSSPASGTYEQY
TRBV11-2 | ASSLGHGGLYEQY
TRBV11-1 | ASSTGGSLYEQY
TRBV2 | ASSSGYEQY
TRBV27 | ASSPRGTGRAWSGNTIY
TRBV10-3 | AIRGTSGAYNEQF
TRBV19 | ASSINPPRSNQPQH
TRBV7-9 | AGSLHLNTEAF
TRBV6-5 | ASSYEPEGLRSPLH
TRBV28 | ASRRRSGTGMVEQY
TRBV9 | ASSPRQGHGYT
TRBV6-5 | ASSYGGSNQETQY
TRBV28 | ASSLWTRSSYNEQF
TRBV7-9 | ASSRGVGPRQF
TRBV19 | ASSIDPGPNLYNEQF
TRBV28 | ASSRDRGLSPLH
TRBV7-2 | ASSPGAPGELF
TRBV5-6 | ASSRVTGANEKLF
TRBV6-5 | ASRGTYEQY
TRBV29-1 | SVGTGYEKLF
TRBV28 | ASRRRGPVKSGSSYNEQF
TRBV19 | ASKGRVVEKLF
TRBV28 | ATTGGYEQY
TRBV2 | ASTLTAGSPLH
TRBV27 | ASSGTSAYEQY
TRBV6-6 | ASSSNREGRYGYT
TRBV18 | ASSEGPSYEQY
TRBV4-2 | ASRKTGTGQETQY
TRBV5-1 | ASSLDGRGANYGYT
TRBV6-5 | ASTYRGGSTEAF
TRBV11-2 | ASSLSNGNYYEQY
TRBV27 | ASSLRVTGGQVSSYNEQF
TRBV19 | ASSQGRGNTEAF
TRBV15 | ATSRQTGRAYEQY
TRBV30 | AWSRDRSLDYGYT
TRBV10-3 | AISEHVGGFNQPQH
TRBV7-3 | SSSLQPAGGTDTQY